This T cell receptor beta chain was identified in a study of cytomegalovirus exposure and HLA in healthy donors (dated by TCRdb to the late 2010s). For context, the study as a whole: In an earlier analysis of roughly 590 of the donors, 276 Gb of sequence data and roughly 100 million unique TCR beta sequences from about 190 million T cells were reported. All discovery cohort repertoires had been generated using a single sequencing platform. In the later analysis, no new phenotypic data were used to find candidate immune exposures; instead, reliance was placed on TCR beta sequences and their occurrence across donors. Among around 400 genotyped donors of the cohort, an average of around 220,000 unique TCR beta nucleotide sequences was sequenced per donor, of which about 19% were non-productive. About five DR-DQ haplotypes were handled as single units for association and clustering because linkage in the cohort was strong. The study was designed to test whether signatures of past pathogen exposure could be identified by cataloging public T cell receptors. In an earlier analysis of over 550 of the donors, high-throughput TCR beta sequencing was used to judge whether each TCR beta V gene segment behaved as functional or pseudogenic. A later genetic analysis took genome-wide SNP genotypes for about three fifths of the roughly 670 donors and used that subset as a discovery cohort. Among the roughly 390 genotyped donors, roughly 80% belonged to the genetic ancestry cluster associated with self-reported Caucasian donors. In a later analysis, previously published TCR beta repertoires from several hundred donors were re-analyzed and high-resolution HLA genotyping was added so that TCR occurrence patterns could be studied. Approximately 330 gigabases of sequencing data and 70 million to 100 million unique TCR sequences made up an early release that covered nearly 650 HLA-typed donors. Typing coverage differed by locus: A, B, C, DRB1 and DQB1 were typed in roughly 620-640 donors, DQA1 in about 500, DPA1 in around 580, and DPB1 in just under 480. Donor age, sex, ethnicity and CMV serostatus were collected together with the repertoire data. The study used immunosequencing to profile the T cell repertoires of 666 subjects and linked those repertoires to cytomegalovirus serostatus. Both class I and class II loci were covered by HLA typing, at four-digit resolution. High-throughput TCR immunosequencing, statistical association of individual TCRs with disease status, and machine learning were combined to predict cytomegalovirus infection status. Along with the approximately 600-subject first cohort, a separate validation cohort of 120 different subjects was used. Findings and caveats that apply to the study as a whole: Because some donors lacked HLA typing at each locus, the association tests relied only on the typed subset. For the cohort, immune exposure information was limited to CMV serostatus. In a later analysis, the rate of TCR association differed among HLA loci, with DRB1 alleles having the most associated TCRs and HLA-C alleles having the fewest. Three of the identified cytomegalovirus-associated TCR beta chains were confirmed in vitro to be specific for cytomegalovirus antigens. Compared with the approximately 720-donor mean, donors in an Asian-associated ancestry cluster had fewer N-insertions in productive TCRs, according to a later genetic analysis. Presence/absence analyses assumed roughly uniform sequencing depth across donors, an assumption that may not hold. Correlated functional status among segregating V segments might be attributable to linkage disequilibrium, but an unknown experimental factor could not be ruled out. A later genetic analysis associated a missense DCLRE1C variant with V-gene and J-gene trimming of TCR beta chains, and an independent cohort replicated the association. Compared with equally common non-associated chains, HLA-associated TCR beta chains in a later analysis were more clonally expanded and had lower generation probabilities. Broadly in line with IMGT annotations, most TCR beta V segments showed up in productive rearrangements about 87% or about 30% of the time in an earlier analysis of 450 to 750 of the donors. According to a later analysis, parvovirus B19, influenza, CMV and Epstein-Barr virus appeared linked to several top co-occurrence clusters. Because the 87-base-pair reads could not distinguish some IMGT-functional V segments, including TRBV6-2 and TRBV6-3, those segments were excluded. According to the authors, the approach could potentially be generalized to other disease states and immunological phenotypes. Most CMV-associated TCR beta chains appeared to be HLA-restricted in a later analysis, and the HLA associations seemed to be driven largely by CMV exposure. The earlier analysis of about 600 of the donors excluded some 15 rarely observed V segments, including chromosome 9 orphons, because counts were too low. In this cohort, only TCR beta chains were sequenced, and detectable features were limited by the absence of alpha or paired-chain data. A cluster of highly shared sequence variants was judged likely to represent a technical artifact of the sequencing pipeline. Across donors, most TCR sequences were observed very rarely, whereas some public TCRs were present in many individuals. The classifier was reported to diagnose cytomegalovirus status with high specificity and sensitivity in both the original and validation cohorts. A later analysis associated approximately 17,000 TCR beta sequences with specific HLA alleles at a false discovery rate of 0.05. Assigning TCR associations to individual alleles was difficult when HLA alleles, especially DR and DQ, strongly co-occurred. A further reported finding was that TCR beta sequences accurately predicted the HLA-A and HLA-B alleles for most subjects in the first cohort. A total of about 150 TCR beta chains were listed by the study as associated with cytomegalovirus.

The library was generated by the immunoSEQ multiplex PCR assay. For the multiplex PCR, a mixture combining 60 forward primers for TCR Vbeta segments and 13 reverse primers for TCR Jbeta segments was used. A multiplex PCR assay on genomic DNA amplified the CDR3 region of rearranged TCR beta genes. On the Illumina HiSeq System, the amplified TCR beta libraries were sequenced as 87-base-pair reads. In the original analysis: Across the 500 to 700 repertoires, a later analysis counted 80 million or so unique TCR beta chains, roughly 11 million of which were shared by at least two donors. To remove PCR and sequencing errors, raw reads were error-corrected and collapsed into unique sequences using a nearest-neighbor algorithm that merged closely related sequences. To assign V, D and J gene segments, CDR3 sequences were aligned to IMGT reference sequences. For a sequence to be retained, a match of at least six nucleotides to both a V gene segment and a J gene segment was required. Rearrangements were classified as productive when the CDR3 lacked stop codons and remained in frame with V and J, and all other rearrangements were classified as non-productive. CDR3 was defined by IMGT convention, running from the second conserved V-encoded cysteine to the conserved J-encoded phenylalanine. The earlier analysis of fewer than 750 of the donors excluded sequences that lacked an unambiguous match to a single V gene segment. An earlier analysis of a few hundred of the donors called V segments functional above 56.7% productive rearrangements and segregating when the between-donor standard deviation exceeded 5%. A statistical classification framework was built for diagnosing cytomegalovirus status from the catalog of TCR beta chain sequences. V and J gene assignment, in a later analysis, came from comparing TCR nucleotide sequences with IMGT/GENE-DB human TR gene sequences. Using the TCRdist pipeline, a later analysis assigned CDR3 sequences along with most-parsimonious VDJ recombination scenarios. In a later analysis, each TCR beta chain was defined by its CDR3 amino acid sequence together with its V-gene family, and reads lacking a unique V-gene family were excluded. To address suspected cross-contamination and a sequencing artifact, a later analysis removed approximately 600 highly shared, low-generation-probability nucleotide sequences. For each public chain, a later analysis derived a clonal expansion index from normalized ranks of inferred template counts within each repertoire. A later analysis computed generation probabilities with a VDJ recombination model fitted to out-of-frame rearrangements, and checked the results against IGoR. Hypergeometric tests were used in a later analysis to score TCR-TCR, TCR-HLA and TCR-CMV co-occurrence, with a repertoire-size bias correction applied to the TCR pairs. To estimate false discovery rates, a later analysis permuted the HLA or CMV assignments 20 times. In a later analysis, co-occurring TCRs were grouped using DBSCAN, and TCRdist sequence similarity was added for clustering within HLA-allele-positive subsets. Repertoires with fewer than 30,000 or more than 120,000 public chains, plus five repertoires with anomalous nucleotide sharing, were excluded from co-occurrence clustering. TCRdb holds this immuneACCESS table with in-frame rearrangements only. Some clones are missing; in checked studies, unresolved V genes explain under half, and the rest has no known cause. The V and J calls and clone size were taken over from that table, and D and trimming were inferred from the DNA. Recorded for this sample are roughly 150,000 clones; 65% to 80% of them occurred a single time. The ten most abundant clones make up 1.5% to 2% of the sample.

The cohort was made up of approximately 670 healthy bone marrow donors. Cohort members were all nominally healthy when sampled, although unrecorded immune exposures were likely present. The donor tested CMV seronegative, placing the donor among the 300 to 450 seronegative members of the cohort. Each donor provided a peripheral blood sample, and peripheral blood mononuclear cells were used for TCR beta sequencing. The Qiagen DNeasy Blood Extraction Kit was used to extract genomic DNA from the blood cell samples. V was cut back by 5 bases and J by 4 bases, leaving a gap of 14 bases between them. The CDR3 sequence holds 14 residues, the cysteine and phenylalanine included. The entry retains the CDR3 DNA only, 42 bases that are in frame from base 1. From the germline V gene, CDR1 is SNHLY and CDR2 is FYNNEI. Worth noting for this clone: It has no known antigen specificity. No base-level quality is on record; no much larger clone is a single base apart.

Sequences were obtained from PBMCs. The TCR originated in a woman in her forties in good health and CMV-seronegative. The chain uses TRBV2 and TRBJ2-5; TRBD1 is perhaps the D gene, given 5 matching bases. This receptor has the CDR3 CASSPQGWAETQYF. The nucleotide sequence is given as TGTGCCAGCAGTCCCCAGGGTTGGGCAGAGACCCAGTACTTC.